This TCR beta chain was retrieved from a study of a mutant IDH1 vaccine in newly diagnosed glioma. Across the whole study: Vaccines were begun 4-6 weeks after radiotherapy alone, or with temozolomide cycles. A roughly 60% male, roughly 40% female split and a mean age of around 41 years characterized treated patients. Prior therapy was radiotherapy, temozolomide, or both; most received both.

The repertoire was sequenced with immunoSEQ multiplex PCR; TCRdb's copy has only in-frame clones and lacks some. The profile shows 45,000 to 65,000 clones, 82% of them singletons. The CDR3 extends over 12 amino acids. Trimming took off 0 bases at V and 7 bases at J, with 5 bases between the two ends. Per the germline V gene, CDR1 is SGHDT and CDR2 is YYEEEE. Concerning this clone: Its target is not known.

Time point reported: week 5, during vaccination. Mutant IDH1 20-mer peptide, at 300 ug, made up each vaccine dose, with topical imiquimod. Each astrocytoma in the donors was new, WHO grade 3 or 4, IDH1-mutant and ATRX-lost. The receptor was derived from a woman aged 18-30 years with glioma. Some clones in this sample may be carry-over from other donors' samples. The material was PBMCs, obtained from a glioma patient whose treatment included an IDH1 peptide vaccine. This rearrangement joins TRBV5-6 to TRBJ2-1, with D uncertain. The CDR3 coding sequence is TGTGCCAGCAGCTTGGTAGTAAATGAGCAGTTCTTC. The encoded protein is CASSLVVNEQFF. Full variable domain (remainder filled in from reference TRBV5-6 and TRBJ2-1): DAGVTQSPTHLIKTRGQQVTLRCSPKSGHDTVSWYQQALGQGPQFIFQYYEEEERQRGNFPDRFSGHQFPNYSSELNVNALLLGDSALYLCASSLVVNEQFFGPGTRLTVL.